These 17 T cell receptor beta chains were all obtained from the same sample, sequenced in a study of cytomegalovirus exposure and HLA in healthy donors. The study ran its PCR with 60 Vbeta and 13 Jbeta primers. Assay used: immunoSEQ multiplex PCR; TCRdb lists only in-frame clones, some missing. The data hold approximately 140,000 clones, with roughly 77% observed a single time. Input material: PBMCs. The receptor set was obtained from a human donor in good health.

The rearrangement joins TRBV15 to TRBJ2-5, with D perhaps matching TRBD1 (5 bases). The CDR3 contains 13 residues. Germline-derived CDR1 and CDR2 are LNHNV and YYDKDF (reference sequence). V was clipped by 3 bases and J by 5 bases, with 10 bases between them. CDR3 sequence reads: CATSSSGLETQYF. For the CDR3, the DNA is TGTGCCACCAGCAGTTCAGGGCTGGAGACCCAGTACTTC.

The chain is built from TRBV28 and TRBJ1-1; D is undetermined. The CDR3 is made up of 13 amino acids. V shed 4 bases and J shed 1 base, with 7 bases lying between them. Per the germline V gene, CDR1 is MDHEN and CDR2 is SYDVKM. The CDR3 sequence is CASSSGRNTEAFF. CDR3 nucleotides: TGTGCCAGCAGTTCTGGGAGGAACACTGAAGCTTTCTTT.

Here the CDR3 reads CASSQAGGVTDTQYF. CDR3 coding DNA: TGTGCCAGCAGCCAAGCCGGGGGGGTCACAGATACGCAGTATTTT. V usage is TRBV4-2 and J usage is TRBJ2-3, with 8 bases matching TRBD2. J was trimmed by 2 bases and V by 1 base; bases with no gene match: 2. This CDR3 is built from 15 residues. Germline CDR1 and CDR2: LGHNA and YNFKEQ.

CDR3 bases: TGTGCCAGCAGCGTAGTAACAGGAAACACTGAAGCTTTCTTT. Translation gives CASSVVTGNTEAFF. The chain uses TRBV9 and TRBJ1-1, with a possible D match to TRBD1 (5 bases). CDR3 size: 14 residues. The germline V and J ends were trimmed by 0 bases and 2 bases, with 8 bases remaining between them. Germline V gene lookup returns CDR1 SGDLS and CDR2 YYNGEE.

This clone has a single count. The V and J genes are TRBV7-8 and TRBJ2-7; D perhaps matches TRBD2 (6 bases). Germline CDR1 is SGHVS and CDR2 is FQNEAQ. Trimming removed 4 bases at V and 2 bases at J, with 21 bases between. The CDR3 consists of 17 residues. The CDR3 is CASSSKRLGGQAYEQYF. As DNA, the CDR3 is TGTGCCAGCAGCTCCAAGAGGTTGGGAGGTCAAGCCTACGAGCAGTACTTC. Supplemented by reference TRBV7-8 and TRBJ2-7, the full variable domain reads GAGVSQSPRYKVAKRGQDVALRCDPISGHVSLFWYQQALGQGPEFLTYFQNEAQLDKSGLPSDRFFAERPEGSVSTLKIQRTQQEDSAVYLCASSSKRLGGQAYEQYFGPGTRLTVT.

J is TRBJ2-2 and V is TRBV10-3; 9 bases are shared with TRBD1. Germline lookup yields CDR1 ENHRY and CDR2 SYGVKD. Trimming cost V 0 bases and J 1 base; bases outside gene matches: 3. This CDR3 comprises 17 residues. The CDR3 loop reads CAISESGGQGNTGELFF. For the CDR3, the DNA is TGTGCCATCAGTGAGTCGGGGGGACAGGGGAACACCGGGGAGCTGTTTTTT.

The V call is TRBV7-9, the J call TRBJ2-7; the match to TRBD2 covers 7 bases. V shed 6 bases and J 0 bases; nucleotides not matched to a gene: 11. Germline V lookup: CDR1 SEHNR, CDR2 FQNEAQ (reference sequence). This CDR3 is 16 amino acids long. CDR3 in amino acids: CASRSIAGLSSYEQYF. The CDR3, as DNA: TGTGCCAGCAGATCCATAGCGGGTCTGAGCTCCTACGAGCAGTACTTC.

CDR3 in amino acids: CAIRWEGYNEQFF. CDR3 coding DNA: TGTGCCATTCGATGGGAGGGTTACAATGAGCAGTTCTTC. The rearrangement uses TRBV10-3 and TRBJ2-1, with 7 bases aligning to TRBD2. The CDR3 consists of 13 residues. V shed 9 bases and J 4 bases; nucleotides not matched to a gene: 6. Germline-derived CDR1 and CDR2 are ENHRY and SYGVKD.

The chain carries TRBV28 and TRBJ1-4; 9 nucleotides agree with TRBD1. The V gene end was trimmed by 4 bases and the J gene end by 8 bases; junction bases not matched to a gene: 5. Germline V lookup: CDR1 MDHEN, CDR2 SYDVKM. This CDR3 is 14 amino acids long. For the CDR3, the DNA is TGTGCCAGCAGTTGGGACAGGGTACAGGAAAAACTGTTTTTT. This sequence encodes CASSWDRVQEKLFF.

The CDR3 is CASTSGRREETQYF. CDR3 bases: TGTGCCAGCACTAGCGGGAGAAGGGAAGAGACCCAGTACTTC. The J gene is TRBJ2-5, the V gene TRBV28; 10 nucleotides line up with TRBD2. V was pared by 7 bases and J by 3 bases, with 5 bases of the junction left unmatched. Germline CDR1 is MDHEN and CDR2 is SYDVKM. The CDR3 is 14 amino acids.

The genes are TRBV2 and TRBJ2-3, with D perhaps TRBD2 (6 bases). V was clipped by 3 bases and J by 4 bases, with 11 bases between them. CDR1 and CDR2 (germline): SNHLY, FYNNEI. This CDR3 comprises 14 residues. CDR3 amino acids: CASSDGGIPDTQYF. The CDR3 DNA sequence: TGTGCCAGCAGTGACGGGGGAATTCCAGATACGCAGTATTTT.

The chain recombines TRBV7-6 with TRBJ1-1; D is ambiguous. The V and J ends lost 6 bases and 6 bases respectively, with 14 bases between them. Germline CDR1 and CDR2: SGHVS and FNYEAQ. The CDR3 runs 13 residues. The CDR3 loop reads CASSFSGVSEAFF. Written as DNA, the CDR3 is TGTGCCAGCAGTTTTAGCGGTGTTTCTGAAGCTTTCTTT.

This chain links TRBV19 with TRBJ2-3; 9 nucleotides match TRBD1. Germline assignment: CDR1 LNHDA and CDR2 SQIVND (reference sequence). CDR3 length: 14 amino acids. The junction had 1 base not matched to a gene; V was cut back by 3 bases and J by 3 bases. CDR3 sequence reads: CASSIGQGTDTQYF. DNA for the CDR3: TGTGCCAGTAGTATCGGACAGGGGACAGATACGCAGTATTTT.

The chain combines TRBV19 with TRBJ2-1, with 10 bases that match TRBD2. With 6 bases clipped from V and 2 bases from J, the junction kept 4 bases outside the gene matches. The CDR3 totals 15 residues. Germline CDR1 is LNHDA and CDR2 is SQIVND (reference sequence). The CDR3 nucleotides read TGTGCCAGTAGCGCTACTAGCGGGGCCTACAATGAGCAGTTCTTC. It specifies CASSATSGAYNEQFF.

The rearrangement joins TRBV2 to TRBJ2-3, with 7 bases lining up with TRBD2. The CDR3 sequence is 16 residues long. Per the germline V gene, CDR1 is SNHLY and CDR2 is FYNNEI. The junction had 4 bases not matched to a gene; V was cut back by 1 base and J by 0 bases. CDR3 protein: CASSEGWRGSTDTQYF. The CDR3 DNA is TGTGCCAGCAGTGAAGGGTGGCGGGGGAGCACAGATACGCAGTATTTT.

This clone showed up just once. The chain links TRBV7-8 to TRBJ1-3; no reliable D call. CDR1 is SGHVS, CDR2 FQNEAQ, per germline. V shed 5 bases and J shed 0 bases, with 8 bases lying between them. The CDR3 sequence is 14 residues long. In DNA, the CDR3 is TGTGCCAGCAGCCGTCAGAACTCTGGAAACACCATATATTTT. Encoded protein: CASSRQNSGNTIYF.

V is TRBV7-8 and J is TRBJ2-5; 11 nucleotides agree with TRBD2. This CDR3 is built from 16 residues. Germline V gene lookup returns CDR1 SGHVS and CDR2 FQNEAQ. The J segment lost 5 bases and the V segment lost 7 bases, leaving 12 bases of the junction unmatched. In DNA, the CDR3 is TGTGCCAGCACCTTGCTAGTAGCGGGGGGGGCGGAGACCCAGTACTTC. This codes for CASTLLVAGGAETQYF.